What follows is one T cell receptor beta chain and its context. The data were taken from a study of blood T cell repertoires in COVID-19. The CDR3 loop spans 16 amino acids. TCRdb keeps only in-frame clones here, not all; method: immunoSEQ multiplex PCR. This sample has 200,000 to 300,000 clones, with about 91% found just once. The sequence derives from a woman aged 40 to 50 with acute COVID-19. The rearrangement links TRBV21-1 to TRBJ1-2. TRBV21-1 corresponds to a pseudogene. The sample taken for sequencing was PBMCs or T cells enriched from blood (not recorded which). DNA for the CDR3: TGTGCCAGCAGCAAAGCCGGGGTGCTAGTGCTTCATGGCTACACCTTC. Translating it yields CASSKAGVLVLHGYTF.